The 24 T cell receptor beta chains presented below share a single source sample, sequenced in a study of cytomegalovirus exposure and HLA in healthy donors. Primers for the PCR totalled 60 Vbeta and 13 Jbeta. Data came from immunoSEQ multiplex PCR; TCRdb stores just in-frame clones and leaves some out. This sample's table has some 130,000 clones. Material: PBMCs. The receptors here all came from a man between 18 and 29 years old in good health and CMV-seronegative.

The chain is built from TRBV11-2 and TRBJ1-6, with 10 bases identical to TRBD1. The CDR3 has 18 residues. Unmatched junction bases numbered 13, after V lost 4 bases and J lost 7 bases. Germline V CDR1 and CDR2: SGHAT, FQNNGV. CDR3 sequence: CASSSPTGTGEVNSPLHF. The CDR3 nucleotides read TGTGCCAGCAGCTCACCCACTGGGACAGGGGAGGTGAATTCACCCCTCCACTTT.

In nucleotides, the CDR3 is TGTGCCAGCAGCACGACCGCGGGACCCCTTTGGGACTATGGCTACACCTTC. Protein sequence: CASSTTAGPLWDYGYTF. This chain uses TRBV21-1 with TRBJ1-2. TRBV21-1 represents a pseudogene. The CDR3 has 17 amino acids.

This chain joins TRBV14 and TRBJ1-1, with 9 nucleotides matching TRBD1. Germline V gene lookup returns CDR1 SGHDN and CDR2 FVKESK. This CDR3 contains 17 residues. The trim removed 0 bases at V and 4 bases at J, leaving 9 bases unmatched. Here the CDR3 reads CASSQDGGTGRGTEAFF. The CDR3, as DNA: TGTGCCAGCAGCCAAGATGGCGGGACAGGGAGAGGCACTGAAGCTTTCTTT.

CDR3 nucleotide sequence: TGTGCCAGCAGCCGTTCAGGGGAGTCCTACGAGCAGTACTTC. Translating it yields CASSRSGESYEQYF. The rearrangement joins TRBV5-4 to TRBJ2-7, with a possible D match to TRBD1 (6 bases). Germline lookup yields CDR1 SGHNT and CDR2 YYREEE (reference sequence). This CDR3 spans 14 amino acids. V was shortened by 4 bases and J by 1 base, with 12 bases between the two germline ends. Combining the CDR3 with reference TRBV5-4 and TRBJ2-7 gives the whole variable domain ETGVTQSPTHLIKTRGQQVTLRCSSQSGHNTVSWYQQALGQGPQFIFQYYREEENGRGNFPPRFSGLQFPNYSSELNVNALELDDSALYLCASSRSGESYEQYFGPGTRLTVT.

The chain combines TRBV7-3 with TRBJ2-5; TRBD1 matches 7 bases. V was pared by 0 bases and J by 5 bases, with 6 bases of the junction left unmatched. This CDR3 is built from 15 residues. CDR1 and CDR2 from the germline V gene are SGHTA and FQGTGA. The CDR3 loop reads CASSLTTGAWETQYF. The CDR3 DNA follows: TGTGCCAGCAGCTTAACAACAGGGGCTTGGGAGACCCAGTACTTC.

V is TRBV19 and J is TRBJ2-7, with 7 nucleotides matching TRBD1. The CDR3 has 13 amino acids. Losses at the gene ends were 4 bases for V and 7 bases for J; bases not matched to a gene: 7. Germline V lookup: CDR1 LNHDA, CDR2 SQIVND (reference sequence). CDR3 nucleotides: TGTGCCAGTAGTAGGCCAACAGGGGATGAGCAGTACTTC. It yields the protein CASSRPTGDEQYF.

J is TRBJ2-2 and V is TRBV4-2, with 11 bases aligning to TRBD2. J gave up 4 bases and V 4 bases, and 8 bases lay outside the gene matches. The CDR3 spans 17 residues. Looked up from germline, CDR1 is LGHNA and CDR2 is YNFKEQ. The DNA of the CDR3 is TGTGCCAGCAGCCCAGAACTAGCGGGAGTGGCCACCGGGGAGCTGTTTTTT. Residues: CASSPELAGVATGELFF.

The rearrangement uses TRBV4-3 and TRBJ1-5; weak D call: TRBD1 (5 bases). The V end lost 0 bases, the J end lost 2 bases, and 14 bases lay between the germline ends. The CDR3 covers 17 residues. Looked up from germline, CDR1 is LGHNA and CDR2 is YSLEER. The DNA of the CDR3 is TGCGCCAGCAGCCAAGATGTGGGGGGGATTGGCAATCAGCCCCAGCATTTT. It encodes CASSQDVGGIGNQPQHF.

CDR3 residues: CASSPSGGGEGAFF. CDR3 in DNA: TGTGCCAGCTCACCATCCGGGGGAGGGGAAGGAGCTTTCTTT. V and J are TRBV18 and TRBJ1-1; TRBD1 might be the D (5 bases). Trimming took off 2 bases at V and 10 bases at J, with 17 bases between the two ends. Germline V gives CDR1 KGHSH, CDR2 LQKENI. The CDR3 is made up of 14 amino acids.

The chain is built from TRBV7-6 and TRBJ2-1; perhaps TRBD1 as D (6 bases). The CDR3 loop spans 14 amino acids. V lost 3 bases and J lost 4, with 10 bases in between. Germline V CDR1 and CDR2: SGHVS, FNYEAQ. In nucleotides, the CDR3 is TGTGCCAGCAGCTTGGCAGGGGAGTACAATGAGCAGTTCTTC. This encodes CASSLAGEYNEQFF.

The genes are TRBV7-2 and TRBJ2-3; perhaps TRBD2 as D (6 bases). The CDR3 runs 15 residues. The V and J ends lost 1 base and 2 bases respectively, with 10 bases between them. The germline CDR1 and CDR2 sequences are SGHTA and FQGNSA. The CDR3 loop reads CASSLVSGHTDTQYF. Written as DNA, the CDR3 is TGTGCCAGCAGCTTAGTCAGCGGGCACACAGATACGCAGTATTTT. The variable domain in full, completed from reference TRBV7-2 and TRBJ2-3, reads GAGVSQSPSNKVTEKGKDVELRCDPISGHTALYWYRQSLGQGLEFLIYFQGNSAPDKSGLPSDRFSAERTGGSVSTLTIQRTQQEDSAVYLCASSLVSGHTDTQYFGPGTRLTVL.

Here the CDR3 reads CASSLPGEDTQYF. The DNA of the CDR3 is TGTGCCAGCAGCTTGCCAGGGGAAGATACGCAGTATTTT. The V and J genes are TRBV5-4 and TRBJ2-3, with TRBD1 as a possible D gene (6 bases). The germline gives CDR1 SGHNT, CDR2 YYREEE (reference sequence). This CDR3 comprises 13 residues. Trimming left V 1 base short and J 5 bases short, with 8 bases between.

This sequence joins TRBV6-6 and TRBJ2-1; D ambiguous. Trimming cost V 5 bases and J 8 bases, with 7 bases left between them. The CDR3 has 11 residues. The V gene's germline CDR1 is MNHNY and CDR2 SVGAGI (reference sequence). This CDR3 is CASSPRYEQFF. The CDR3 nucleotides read TGTGCCAGCAGTCCCAGATATGAGCAGTTCTTC.

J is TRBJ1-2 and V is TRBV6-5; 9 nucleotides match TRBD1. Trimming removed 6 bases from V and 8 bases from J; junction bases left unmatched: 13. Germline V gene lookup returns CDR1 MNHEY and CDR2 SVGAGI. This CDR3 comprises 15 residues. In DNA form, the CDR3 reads TGTGCCAGCAGCCTAGACAGGGGGAGTTCGGTAGGCTACACCTTC. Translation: CASSLDRGSSVGYTF.

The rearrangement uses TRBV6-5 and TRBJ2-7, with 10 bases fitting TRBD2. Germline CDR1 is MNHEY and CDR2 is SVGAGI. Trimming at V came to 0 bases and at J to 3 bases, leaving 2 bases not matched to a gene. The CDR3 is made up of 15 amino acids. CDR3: CASSYSSGRFYEQYF. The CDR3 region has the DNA TGTGCCAGCAGTTACTCTAGCGGGAGGTTCTACGAGCAGTACTTC.

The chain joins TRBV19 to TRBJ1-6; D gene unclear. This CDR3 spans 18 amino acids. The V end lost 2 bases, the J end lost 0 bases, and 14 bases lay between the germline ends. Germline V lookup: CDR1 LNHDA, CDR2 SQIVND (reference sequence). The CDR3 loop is CASSIHRGGSSYNSPLHF. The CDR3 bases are TGTGCCAGTAGTATACACCGAGGAGGGAGCTCCTATAATTCACCCCTCCACTTT.

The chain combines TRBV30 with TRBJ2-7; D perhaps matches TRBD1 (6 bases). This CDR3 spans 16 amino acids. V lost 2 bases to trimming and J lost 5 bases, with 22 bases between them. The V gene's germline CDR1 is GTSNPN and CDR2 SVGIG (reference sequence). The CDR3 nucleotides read TGTGCCTGGAGTCTCGTCGGACAGAGGGCCGGCGACGAGCAGTACTTC. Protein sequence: CAWSLVGQRAGDEQYF.

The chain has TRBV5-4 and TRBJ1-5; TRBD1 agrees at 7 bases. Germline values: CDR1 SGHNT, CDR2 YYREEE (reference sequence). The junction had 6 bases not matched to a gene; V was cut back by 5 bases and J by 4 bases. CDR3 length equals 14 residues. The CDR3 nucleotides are TGTGCCAGCAGTTTACAGGGGAGGAATCAGCCCCAGCATTTT. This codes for CASSLQGRNQPQHF.

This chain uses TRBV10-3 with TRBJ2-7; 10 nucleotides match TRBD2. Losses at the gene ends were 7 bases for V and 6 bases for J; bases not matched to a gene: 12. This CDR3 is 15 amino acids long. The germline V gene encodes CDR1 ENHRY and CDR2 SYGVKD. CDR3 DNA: TGTGCCATCAAGGGGCAGGCGGGACTAGCGCTCGAGCAGTACTTC. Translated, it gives CAIKGQAGLALEQYF.

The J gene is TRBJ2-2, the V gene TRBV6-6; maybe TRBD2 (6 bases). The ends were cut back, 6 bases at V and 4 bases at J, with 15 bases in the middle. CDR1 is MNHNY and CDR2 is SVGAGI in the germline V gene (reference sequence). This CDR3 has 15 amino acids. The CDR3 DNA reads TGTGCCAGCAGCCCTAATAGCGGCCGCACCGGGGAGCTGTTTTTT. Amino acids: CASSPNSGRTGELFF.

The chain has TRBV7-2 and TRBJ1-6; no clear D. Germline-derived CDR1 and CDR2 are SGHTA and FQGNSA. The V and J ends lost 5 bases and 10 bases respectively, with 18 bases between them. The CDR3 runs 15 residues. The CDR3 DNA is TGTGCCAGCAGCCCCGAGGTCTATAACAACTCACCCCTCCACTTT. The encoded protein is CASSPEVYNNSPLHF.

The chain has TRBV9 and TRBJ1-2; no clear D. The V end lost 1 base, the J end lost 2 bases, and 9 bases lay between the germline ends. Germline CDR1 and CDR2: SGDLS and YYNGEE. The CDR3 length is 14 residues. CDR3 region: CASSVHGLNYGYTF. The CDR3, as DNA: TGTGCCAGCAGCGTACATGGACTCAACTATGGCTACACCTTC.

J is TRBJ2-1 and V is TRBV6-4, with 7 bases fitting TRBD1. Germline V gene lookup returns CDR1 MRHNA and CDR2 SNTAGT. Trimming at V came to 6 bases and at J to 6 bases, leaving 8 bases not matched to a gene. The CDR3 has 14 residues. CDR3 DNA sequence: TGTGCCAGCAGCCTTCGGCCAGGGGGCAATGAGCAGTTCTTC. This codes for CASSLRPGGNEQFF.

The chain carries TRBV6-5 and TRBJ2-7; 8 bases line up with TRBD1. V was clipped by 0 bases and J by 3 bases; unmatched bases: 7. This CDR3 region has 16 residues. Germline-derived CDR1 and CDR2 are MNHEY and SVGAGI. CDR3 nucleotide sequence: TGTGCCAGCAGTTACTCAAGAGCAGGGGGCGGCTACGAGCAGTACTTC. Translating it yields CASSYSRAGGGYEQYF.